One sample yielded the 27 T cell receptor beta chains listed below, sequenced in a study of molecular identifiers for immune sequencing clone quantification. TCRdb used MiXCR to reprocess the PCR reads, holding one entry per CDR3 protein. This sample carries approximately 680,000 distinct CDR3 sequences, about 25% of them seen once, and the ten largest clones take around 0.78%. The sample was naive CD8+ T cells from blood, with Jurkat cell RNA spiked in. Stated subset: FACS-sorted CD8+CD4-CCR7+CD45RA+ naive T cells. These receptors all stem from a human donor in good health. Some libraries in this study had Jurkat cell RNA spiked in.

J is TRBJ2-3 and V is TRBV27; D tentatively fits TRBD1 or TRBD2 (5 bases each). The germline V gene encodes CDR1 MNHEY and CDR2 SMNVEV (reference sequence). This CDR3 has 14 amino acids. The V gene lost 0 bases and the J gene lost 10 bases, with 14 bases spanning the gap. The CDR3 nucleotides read TGTGCCAGCAGTTTATCTCAAGTGGGGGATTCGCAGTATTTT. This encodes CASSLSQVGDSQYF.

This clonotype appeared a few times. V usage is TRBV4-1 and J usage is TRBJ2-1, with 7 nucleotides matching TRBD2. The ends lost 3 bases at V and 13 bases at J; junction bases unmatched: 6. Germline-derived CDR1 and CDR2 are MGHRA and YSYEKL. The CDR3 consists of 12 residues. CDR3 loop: CASSQLAGVQFF. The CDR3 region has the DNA TGCGCCAGCAGCCAGCTCGCGGGGGTCCAGTTCTTC.

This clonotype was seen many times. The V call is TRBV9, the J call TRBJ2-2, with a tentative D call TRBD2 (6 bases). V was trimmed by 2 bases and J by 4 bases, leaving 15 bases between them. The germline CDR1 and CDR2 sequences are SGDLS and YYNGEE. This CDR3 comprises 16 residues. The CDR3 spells CASSVSRELGTGELFF. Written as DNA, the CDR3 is TGTGCCAGCAGCGTTAGTCGGGAGTTAGGCACCGGGGAGCTGTTTTTT.

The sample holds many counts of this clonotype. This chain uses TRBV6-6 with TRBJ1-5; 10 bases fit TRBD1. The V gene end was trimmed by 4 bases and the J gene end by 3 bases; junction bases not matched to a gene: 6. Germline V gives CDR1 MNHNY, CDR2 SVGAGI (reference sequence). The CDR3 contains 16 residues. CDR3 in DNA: TGTGCCAGCAGTTCCCCGGACAGGGGGGCCAATCAGCCCCAGCATTTT. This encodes CASSSPDRGANQPQHF.

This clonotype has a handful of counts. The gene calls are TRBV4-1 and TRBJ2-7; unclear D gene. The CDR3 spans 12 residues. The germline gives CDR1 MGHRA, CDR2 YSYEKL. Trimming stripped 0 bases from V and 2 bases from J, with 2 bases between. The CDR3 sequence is CASSQDAYEQYF. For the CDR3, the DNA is TGCGCCAGCAGCCAAGATGCCTACGAGCAGTACTTC.

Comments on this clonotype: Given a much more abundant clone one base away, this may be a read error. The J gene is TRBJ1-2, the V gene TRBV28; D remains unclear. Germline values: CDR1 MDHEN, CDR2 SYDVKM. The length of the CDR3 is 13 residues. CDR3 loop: CANSLLGHTGYTF. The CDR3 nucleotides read TGTGCCAACAGTTTATTAGGCCACACGGGCTACACCTTC.

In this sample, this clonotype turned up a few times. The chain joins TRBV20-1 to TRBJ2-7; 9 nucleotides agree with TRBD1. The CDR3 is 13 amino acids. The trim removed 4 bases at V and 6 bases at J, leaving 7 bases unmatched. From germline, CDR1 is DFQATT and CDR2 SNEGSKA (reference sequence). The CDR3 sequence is CSATPGTGIEQYF. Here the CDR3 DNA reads TGCAGTGCTACCCCCGGGACAGGGATCGAGCAGTACTTC.

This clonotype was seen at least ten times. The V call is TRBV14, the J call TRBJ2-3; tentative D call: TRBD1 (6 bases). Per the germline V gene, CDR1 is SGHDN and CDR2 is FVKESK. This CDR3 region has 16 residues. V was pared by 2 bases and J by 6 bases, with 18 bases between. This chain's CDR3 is CASSQIYREPPDTQYF. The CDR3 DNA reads TGTGCCAGCAGCCAAATCTACAGGGAGCCTCCGGATACGCAGTATTTT.

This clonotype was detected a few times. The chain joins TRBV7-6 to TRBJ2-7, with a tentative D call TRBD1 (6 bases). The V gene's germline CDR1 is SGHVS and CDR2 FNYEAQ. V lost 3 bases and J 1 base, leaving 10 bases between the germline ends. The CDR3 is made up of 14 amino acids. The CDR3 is CASSLMDSSYEQYF. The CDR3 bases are TGTGCCAGCAGCTTGATGGACAGTTCCTACGAGCAGTACTTC.

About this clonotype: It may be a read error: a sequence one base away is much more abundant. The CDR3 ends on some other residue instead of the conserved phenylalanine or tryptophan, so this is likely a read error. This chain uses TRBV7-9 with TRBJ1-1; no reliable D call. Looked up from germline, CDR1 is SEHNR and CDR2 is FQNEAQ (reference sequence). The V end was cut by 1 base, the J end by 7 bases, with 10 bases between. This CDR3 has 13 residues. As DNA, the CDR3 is TGTGCCAGCAGCTTAGGTTTGGGGAATGAAGCTTTCTCT. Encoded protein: CASSLGLGNEAFS.

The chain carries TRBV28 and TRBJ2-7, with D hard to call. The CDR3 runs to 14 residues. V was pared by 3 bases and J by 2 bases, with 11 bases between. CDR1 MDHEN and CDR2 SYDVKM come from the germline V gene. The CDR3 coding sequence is TGTGCCAGCAGTTTTAGGCCTCGTCCCTACGAGCAGTACTTC. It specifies CASSFRPRPYEQYF.

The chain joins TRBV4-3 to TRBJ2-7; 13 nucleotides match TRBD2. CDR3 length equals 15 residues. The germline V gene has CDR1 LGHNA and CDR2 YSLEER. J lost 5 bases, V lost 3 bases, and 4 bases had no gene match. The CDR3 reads CASSQGLAGSNEQYF. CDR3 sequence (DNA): TGCGCCAGCAGCCAGGGACTAGCGGGGTCCAACGAGCAGTACTTC.

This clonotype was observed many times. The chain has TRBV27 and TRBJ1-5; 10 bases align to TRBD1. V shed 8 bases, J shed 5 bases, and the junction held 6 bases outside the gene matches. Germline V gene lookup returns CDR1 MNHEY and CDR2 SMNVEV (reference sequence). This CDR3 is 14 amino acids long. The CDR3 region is CASATGGRYQPQHF. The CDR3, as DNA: TGTGCCAGCGCGACAGGGGGCCGATATCAGCCCCAGCATTTT.

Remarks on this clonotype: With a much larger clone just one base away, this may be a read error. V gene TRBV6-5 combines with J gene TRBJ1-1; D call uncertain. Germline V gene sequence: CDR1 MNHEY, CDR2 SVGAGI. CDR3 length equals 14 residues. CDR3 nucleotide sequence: TGTGCCAGCAGTCCCGGCCCGGGGTGGACTGAAGCTTCCTTT. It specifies CASSPGPGWTEASF.

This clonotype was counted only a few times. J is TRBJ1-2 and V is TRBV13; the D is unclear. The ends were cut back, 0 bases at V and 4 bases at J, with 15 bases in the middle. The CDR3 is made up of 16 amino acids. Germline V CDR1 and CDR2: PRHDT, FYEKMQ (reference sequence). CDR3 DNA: TGTGCCAGCAGCTTAGGGAGGGATCTTACTCGCTATGGCTACACCTTC. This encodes CASSLGRDLTRYGYTF.

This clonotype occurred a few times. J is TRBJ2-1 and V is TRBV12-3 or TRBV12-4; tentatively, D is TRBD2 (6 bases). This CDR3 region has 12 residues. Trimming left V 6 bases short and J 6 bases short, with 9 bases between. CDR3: CASRATSNEQFF. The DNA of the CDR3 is TGTGCCAGCAGAGCGACTAGCAATGAGCAGTTCTTC.

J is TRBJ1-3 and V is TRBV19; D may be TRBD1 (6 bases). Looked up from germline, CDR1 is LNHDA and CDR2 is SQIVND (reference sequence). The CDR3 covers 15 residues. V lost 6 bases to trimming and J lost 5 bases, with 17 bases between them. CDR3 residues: CASSPPDSYRNTIYF. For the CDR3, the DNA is TGTGCCAGTAGCCCCCCGGACAGCTATCGAAACACCATATATTTT.

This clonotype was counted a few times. CDR3 residues: CASSQDWGLAGGETQYF. CDR3 DNA sequence: TGCGCCAGCAGCCAAGATTGGGGCCTAGCGGGAGGAGAGACCCAGTACTTC. J is TRBJ2-5 and V is TRBV4-3, with TRBD2 matching 11 bases. Germline V gives CDR1 LGHNA, CDR2 YSLEER. V trimming: 0 bases; J trimming: 4 bases; junction bases outside the gene matches: 7. This CDR3 spans 17 amino acids.

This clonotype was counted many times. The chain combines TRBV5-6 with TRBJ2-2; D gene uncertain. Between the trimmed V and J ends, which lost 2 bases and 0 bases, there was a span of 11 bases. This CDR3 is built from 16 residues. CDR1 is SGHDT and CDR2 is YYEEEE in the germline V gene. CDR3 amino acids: CASSFVHKANTGELFF. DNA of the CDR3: TGTGCCAGCAGCTTTGTCCACAAGGCGAACACCGGGGAGCTGTTTTTT.

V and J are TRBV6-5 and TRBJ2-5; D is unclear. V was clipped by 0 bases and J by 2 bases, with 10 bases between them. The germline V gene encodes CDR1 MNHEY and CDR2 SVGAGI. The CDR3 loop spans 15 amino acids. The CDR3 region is CASSYSNSRQETQYF. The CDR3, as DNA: TGTGCCAGCAGTTACTCGAATTCACGTCAAGAGACCCAGTACTTC.

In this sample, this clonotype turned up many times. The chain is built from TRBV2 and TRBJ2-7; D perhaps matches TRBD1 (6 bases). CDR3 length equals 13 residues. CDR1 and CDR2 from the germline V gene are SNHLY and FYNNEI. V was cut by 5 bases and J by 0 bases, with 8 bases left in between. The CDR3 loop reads CASSKDSSYEQYF. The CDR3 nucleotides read TGTGCCAGCAGTAAGGACAGCTCCTACGAGCAGTACTTC.

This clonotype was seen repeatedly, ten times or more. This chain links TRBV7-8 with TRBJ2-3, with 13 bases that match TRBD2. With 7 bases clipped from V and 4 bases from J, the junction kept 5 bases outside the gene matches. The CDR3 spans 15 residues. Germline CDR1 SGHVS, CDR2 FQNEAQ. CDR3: CASILGLAGPDTQYF. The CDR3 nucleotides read TGTGCCAGCATATTGGGACTAGCGGGACCAGATACGCAGTATTTT.

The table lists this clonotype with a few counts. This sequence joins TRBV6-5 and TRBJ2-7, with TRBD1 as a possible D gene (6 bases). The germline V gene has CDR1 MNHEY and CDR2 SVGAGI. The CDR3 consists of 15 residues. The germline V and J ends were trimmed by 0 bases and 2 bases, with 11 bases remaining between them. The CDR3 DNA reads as TGTGCCAGCAGTTACTCGAGGTCAGGGGCCTACGAGCAGTACTTC. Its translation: CASSYSRSGAYEQYF.

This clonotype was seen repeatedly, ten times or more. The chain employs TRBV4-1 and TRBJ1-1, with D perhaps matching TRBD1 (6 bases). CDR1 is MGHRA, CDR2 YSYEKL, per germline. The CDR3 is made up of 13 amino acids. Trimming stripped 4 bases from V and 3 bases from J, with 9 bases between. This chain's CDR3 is CASSLQGHTEAFF. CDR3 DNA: TGCGCCAGCAGCCTACAGGGACACACTGAAGCTTTCTTT.

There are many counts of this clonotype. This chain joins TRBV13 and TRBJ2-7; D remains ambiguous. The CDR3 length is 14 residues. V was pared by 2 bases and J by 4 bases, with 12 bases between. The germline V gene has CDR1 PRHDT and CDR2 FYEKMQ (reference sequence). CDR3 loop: CASSLKGASYEQYF. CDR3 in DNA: TGTGCCAGCAGCTTAAAAGGTGCGAGTTACGAGCAGTACTTC.

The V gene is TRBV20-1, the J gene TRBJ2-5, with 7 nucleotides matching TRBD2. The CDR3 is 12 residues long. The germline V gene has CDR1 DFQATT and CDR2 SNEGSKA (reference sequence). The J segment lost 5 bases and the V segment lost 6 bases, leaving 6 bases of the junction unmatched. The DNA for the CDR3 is TGCAGTGCGAGGGGAGGGCGGGAGACCCAGTACTTC. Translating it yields CSARGGRETQYF.

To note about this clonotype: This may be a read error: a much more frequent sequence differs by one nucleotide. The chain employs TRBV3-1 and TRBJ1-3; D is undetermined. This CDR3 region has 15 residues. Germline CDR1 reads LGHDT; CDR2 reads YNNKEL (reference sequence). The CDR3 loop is CVSTELRSTGNTIYF. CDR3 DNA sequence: TGTGTCAGCACGGAGCTTCGGTCAACTGGAAACACCATATATTTT. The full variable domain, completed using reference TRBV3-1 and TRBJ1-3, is DTAVSQTPKYLVTQMGNDKSIKCEQNLGHDTMYWYKQDSKKFLKIMFSYNNKELIINETVPNRFSPKSPDKAHLNLHINSLELGDSAVYFCVSTELRSTGNTIYFGEGSWLTVV.